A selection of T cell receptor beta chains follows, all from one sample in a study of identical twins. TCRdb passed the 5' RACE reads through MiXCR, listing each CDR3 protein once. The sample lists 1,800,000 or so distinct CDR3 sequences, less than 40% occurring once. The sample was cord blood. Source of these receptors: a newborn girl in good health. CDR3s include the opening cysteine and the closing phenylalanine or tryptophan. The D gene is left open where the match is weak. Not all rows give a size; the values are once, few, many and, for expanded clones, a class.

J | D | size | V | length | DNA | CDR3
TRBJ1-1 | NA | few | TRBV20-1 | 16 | TGCAGTGCTAGAGACCCCCGGACGGTCGAGAGCACTGAAGCTTTCTTT | CSARDPRTVESTEAFF
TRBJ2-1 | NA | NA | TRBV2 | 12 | TGTGCCAGCAGTGACAGGAGCCATGAGCAGTTCTTC | CASSDRSHEQFF
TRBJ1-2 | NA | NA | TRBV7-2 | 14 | TGTGCCAGCAGCCTATTCGGGACCTCCTATGGCTACACCTTC | CASSLFGTSYGYTF
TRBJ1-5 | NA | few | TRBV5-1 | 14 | TGCGCCAGCAGCTTTGAAGGGGGAAAGCAGCCCCAGCATTTT | CASSFEGGKQPQHF
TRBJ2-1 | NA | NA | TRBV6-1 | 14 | TGTGCCAGCAGCAGCGGACATCCCGGGAATGAGCAGTTCTTC | CASSSGHPGNEQFF
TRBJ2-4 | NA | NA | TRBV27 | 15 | TGTGCCAGCAGTTCACTAGCCGGCCCCAAAAACATTCAGTACTTC | CASSSLAGPKNIQYF
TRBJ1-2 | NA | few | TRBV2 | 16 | TGTGCCAGCAGTGAGTCCGGGGGGAAGCGGCCCGGTGGCTACACCTTC | CASSESGGKRPGGYTF
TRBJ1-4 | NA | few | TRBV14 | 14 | TGTGCCAGCAGCCAAGGGCGGGGAAATGAAAAACTGTTTTTT | CASSQGRGNEKLFF
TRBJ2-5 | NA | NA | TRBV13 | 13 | TGTGCCAGCAGCCGGACTCGAGAAGAGACCCAGTACTTC | CASSRTREETQYF
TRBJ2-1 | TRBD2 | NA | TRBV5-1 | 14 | TGCGCCAGCAGGAGAGGCGGGGGCTACAATGAGCAGTTCTTC | CASRRGGGYNEQFF
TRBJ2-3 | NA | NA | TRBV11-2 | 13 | TGTGCCAGCAGCTCCGAGGCGACAGATACGCAGTATTTT | CASSSEATDTQYF
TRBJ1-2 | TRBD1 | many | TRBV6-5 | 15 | TGTGCCAGCAGTTACTCCTTGCAGGGGGGCTATGGCTACACCTTC | CASSYSLQGGYGYTF
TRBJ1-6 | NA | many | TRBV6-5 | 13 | TGTGCTGCGACCGGGCAAATCCATTCACCCCTCCACTTT | CAATGQIHSPLHF
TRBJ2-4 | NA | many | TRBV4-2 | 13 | TGTGCCAGCAGCCAAGGAGGGAGGAACATTCAGTACTTC | CASSQGGRNIQYF
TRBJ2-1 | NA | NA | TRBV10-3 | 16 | TGTGCCATCAGTGAGGCGCTAGGGGGAGGGTACAATGAGCAGTTCTTC | CAISEALGGGYNEQFF
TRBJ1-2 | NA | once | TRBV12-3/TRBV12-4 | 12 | TGTGCCAGCAGTTTAAGGGACTATGGCTTCACCTTC | CASSLRDYGFTF
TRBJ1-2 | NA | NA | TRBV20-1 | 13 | TGCAGTGCTAGATCGGGGGCACTCTATGGCTACACCTTC | CSARSGALYGYTF
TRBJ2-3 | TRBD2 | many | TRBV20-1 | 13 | TGCAGTGCTCCTGAAGGGACTATCGATACGCAGTATTTT | CSAPEGTIDTQYF
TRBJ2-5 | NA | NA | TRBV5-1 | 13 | TGCGCCAGCAGCTTGGAGGGGAATGAAGAGCAGTACTTC | CASSLEGNEEQYF
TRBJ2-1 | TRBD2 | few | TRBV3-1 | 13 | TGTGCCAGCAGCCAAGGGGGACTAGCGGGAGCGTTCTTC | CASSQGGLAGAFF
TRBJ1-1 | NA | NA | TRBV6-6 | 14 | TGTGCCAGCAGTACCCGAAGGAAGAACACTGAAGCTTTCTTT | CASSTRRKNTEAFF
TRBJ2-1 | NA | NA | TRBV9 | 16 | TGTGCCAGCAGCGTAGGGGGGCAGGGTAGGGACGGTAGTCAGTTCTTC | CASSVGGQGRDGSQFF
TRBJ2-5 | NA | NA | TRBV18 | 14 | TGTGCCAGCTCACGACGGGCCGGGGAAGAGACCCAGTACTTC | CASSRRAGEETQYF
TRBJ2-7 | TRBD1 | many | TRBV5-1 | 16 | TGCGCCAGCAGCTTGTCCGGGACAGGGGGCTCCTACGAGCAGTACTTC | CASSLSGTGGSYEQYF
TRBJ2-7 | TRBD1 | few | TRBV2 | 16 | TGTGCCAGCAGTACAGAGCCGGGACAGGGGAGCTACGAGCAGTACTTC | CASSTEPGQGSYEQYF
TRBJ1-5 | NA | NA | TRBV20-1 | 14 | TGCAGTGCTAGCGAGGACTTTAGCAATCAGCCCCAGCATTTT | CSASEDFSNQPQHF
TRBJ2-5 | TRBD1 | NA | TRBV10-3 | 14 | TGTGCCATCAGTGATGCCAGGGGGCAAGAGACCCAGTACTTC | CAISDARGQETQYF
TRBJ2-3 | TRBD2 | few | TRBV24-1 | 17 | TGTGCCAGACCTTCGAGCGAGACTAGCGGAAGCACAGATACGCAGTATTTT | CARPSSETSGSTDTQYF
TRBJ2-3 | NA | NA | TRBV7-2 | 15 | TGTGCCAGCAGCCGAACTCCCGACAGGACAGATACGCAGTATTTT | CASSRTPDRTDTQYF
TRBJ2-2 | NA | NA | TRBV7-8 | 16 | TGTGCCAGCAGATCCAAGGTCCTAGCCGTAACCGGGGAGCTGTTTTTT | CASRSKVLAVTGELFF
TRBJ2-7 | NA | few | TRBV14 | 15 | TGTGCCAGCACCACAGAGGACCGGGAGCTCTACGAGCAGTACTTC | CASTTEDRELYEQYF
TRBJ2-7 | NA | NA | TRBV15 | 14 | TGTGCCACCAGCAGAAGTAGGGGCCCCAATGAGCAGTACTTC | CATSRSRGPNEQYF
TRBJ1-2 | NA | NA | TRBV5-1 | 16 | TGCGCCAGCAGCTTGGCGCCCCAGGGGAATAACTATGGCTACACCTTC | CASSLAPQGNNYGYTF
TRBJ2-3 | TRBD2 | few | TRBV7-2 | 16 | TGTGCCAGCAGCCAACCCGGACTAGCGGGAGTAGATACGCAGTATTTT | CASSQPGLAGVDTQYF
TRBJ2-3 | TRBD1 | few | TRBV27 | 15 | TGTGCCAGCCGCCCCCTGACAGGGGGAACAGATACGCAGTATTTT | CASRPLTGGTDTQYF